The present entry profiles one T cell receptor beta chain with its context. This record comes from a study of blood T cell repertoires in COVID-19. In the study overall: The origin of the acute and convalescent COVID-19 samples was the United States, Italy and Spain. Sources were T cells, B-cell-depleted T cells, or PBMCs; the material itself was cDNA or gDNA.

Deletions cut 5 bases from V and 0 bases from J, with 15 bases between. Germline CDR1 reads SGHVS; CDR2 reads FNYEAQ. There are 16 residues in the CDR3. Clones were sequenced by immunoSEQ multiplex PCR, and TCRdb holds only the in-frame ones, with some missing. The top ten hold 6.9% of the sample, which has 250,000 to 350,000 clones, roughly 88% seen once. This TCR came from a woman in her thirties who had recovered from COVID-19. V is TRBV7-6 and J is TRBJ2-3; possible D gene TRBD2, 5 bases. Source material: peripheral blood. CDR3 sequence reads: CASSRGIATSTDTQYF. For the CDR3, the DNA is TGTGCCAGCAGCCGGGGTATAGCGACTAGCACAGATACGCAGTATTTT.